This T cell receptor delta chain was retrieved from a study of gamma-delta chains in newborns, infants, children (dated by TCRdb to the late 2010s). For the wider study: In the study title, it is stated that polyclonal expansion of innate gammadelta T cells is driven by microbial exposure immediately after birth. The study examined the way microbial exposure affected innate gammadelta T cell populations in human newborns right after birth.

Comment on this clone: Its cognate antigen has yet to be identified. The sample holds no much larger clone one base away, and base qualities are not on file.

The junction shows trimming of 3 bases on V and 2 bases on J, and the gene matches do not reach 10 bases of it. CDR1 and CDR2 are drawn from the germline V gene: GEAIGNYY, EKD. The CDR3 runs 17 residues from the cysteine to the phenylalanine. Kept here is only the CDR3 DNA, which spans 51 bases and is read in frame from base 1. The sequencing machine was an Illumina MiSeq. TCRdb reran clone calling on the public reads with CATT; rows sharing one DNA sequence were then combined. The sample contains 9,200 or so delta-chain clones, more than 20% of them found a single time. The top ten clonotypes cover around 4.4% of the sample.

The sequence is built from TRDV2 and TRDJ1; 11 junctional bases match TRDD3. Source material: blood. This receptor was taken from a child who was a newborn, infant or young child, either healthy, febrile or measles-vaccinated (not recorded which). The bases read TGTGCCTGTGACGCCGGCTGGGGGATACAAGGTACCGATAAACTCATCTTT. Its protein is CACDAGWGIQGTDKLIF.